This T cell receptor (beta chain) was recovered during a study of STAT5B mutations in CD4+ large granular lymphocyte leukemia (dated by TCRdb to about 2022). For context, the study as a whole: Among the healthy controls, the CDR3 'QG' motif was associated with a particular HLA allele. The study compared the TCRbeta repertoires of patients with CD4+ T-cell large granular lymphocyte leukemia against those of healthy blood donors. Flow cytometry on FACSCanto II or FACSVerse showed that the purified fractions were more than 95% pure among lymphocytes. The paper's findings and limits, for the study overall: The main leukemic clonotypes were found to be private to each patient, although approximately 25% of the main leukemic clonotypes were detected at low frequency in the non-leukemic repertoires of other patients. TRBV06-family usage was enriched among the top patient clones (8/27) compared with healthy controls (2/35). CD4-sorted patient repertoires appeared more clonal than healthy CD4+ repertoires, and this difference persisted after removing the putative leukemic clones. Data were not HLA-matched; higher clonality in CD4+ versus CD8+ T-LGLL could reflect the relatively small sample size.

About this clone itself: Its antigen is currently not known. The record has no base qualities; no much larger clone is one base away.

The immunoSEQ assay at survey resolution was used to sequence TCRbeta rearrangements from genomic DNA. Turning to the authors' computational methods: A lowest detectable productive clonotype frequency of 2.59 x 10-5 was observed in the TCR sequencing data. Only productive TCRbeta rearrangements, meaning sequences that were complete and in-frame, were kept for the analyses. Sample clonality was computed as Simpson clonality in the immunoSEQ Analyzer version 3.0. Based on frequency, clones were grouped as very rare, small, medium, large (1-20%) or hyperexpanded (>20%). Generation probabilities were estimated with OLGA 1.2.3, V-gene circos plots were made with VDJtools, specificities were looked up in VDJdb, and CDR3 motifs were identified with GLIPH. In its TCRdb copy, this immuneACCESS table keeps in-frame sequences only and misses some clones. Where compared with another copy, unresolved V genes explain less than half of these, and the others have no known cause. Clone size and V and J calls were adopted from that table, with D and trimming inferred from the DNA. The sample table lists 30,000 to 40,000 clones, approximately 90% of them with a count of one. The ten largest clones take up roughly 3.2% of the sample.

The CDR3 runs 13 amino acids, cysteine and phenylalanine included. Of all the DNA, just the CDR3 is kept, 39 bases in frame from base 1. CDR1 and CDR2, looked up from the germline V gene, are LGHNA and YSLEER. V and J lose 0 bases and 8 bases, and a span of 8 bases separates them. The healthy control group was made up of approximately 40 blood donors, and the Finnish Red Cross blood service supplied their buffy coats. All TCR-sequenced material derived from peripheral blood: patient blood samples and healthy donor buffy coats. Peripheral blood mononuclear cells were isolated by Ficoll-Hypaque gradient centrifugation. For the healthy controls, CD4+ cells were obtained from buffy coats by magnetic purification. The Gentra Puregene Cell and Tissue kit was used for genomic DNA extraction, and quantification was performed on a Qubit 2.0 fluorometer.

This sequence uses TRBV4-3 and TRBJ2-4; TRBD2 is a possible D gene, resting on 5 matching bases. The TCR comes from a human donor in good health. Sequenced material: CD4+ T cells from blood buffy coats. The nucleotide sequence reads as follows: TGCGCCAGCAGCCAAGAGGCCGGGGACATTCAGTACTTC. It specifies CASSQEAGDIQYF.